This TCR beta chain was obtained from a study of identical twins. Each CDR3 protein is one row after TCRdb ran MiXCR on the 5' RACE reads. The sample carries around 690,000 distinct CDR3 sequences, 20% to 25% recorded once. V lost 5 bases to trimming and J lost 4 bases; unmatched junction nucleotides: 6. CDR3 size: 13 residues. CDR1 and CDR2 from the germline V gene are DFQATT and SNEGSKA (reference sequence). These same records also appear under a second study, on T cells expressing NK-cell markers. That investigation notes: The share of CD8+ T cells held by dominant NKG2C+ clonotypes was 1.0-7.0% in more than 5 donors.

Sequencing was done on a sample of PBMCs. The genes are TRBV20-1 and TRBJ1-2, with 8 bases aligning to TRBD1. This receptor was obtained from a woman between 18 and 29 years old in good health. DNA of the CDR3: TGCAGTGCTTTTACGGGACAGGCCTATGGCTACACCTTC. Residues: CSAFTGQAYGYTF.